This TCR beta chain came from a study of post-analysis software for immune sequencing data. Tagging with unique molecular identifiers was a feature of the TCR beta cDNA libraries. TCRdb re-analysed the PCR reads in MiXCR, keeping a single row per CDR3 protein. This sample has approximately 770,000 distinct CDR3 sequences, with roughly 46% found just once. Findings and caveats of the study: Patients carried several TRBV segments more frequently than controls did, and TRBV5-6, TRBV5-1 and TRBV20-1 were among them.

This CDR3 spans 12 amino acids. CDR1 is SQVTM and CDR2 is ANQGSEA in the germline V gene. V lost 3 bases and J 3 bases, leaving 8 bases between the germline ends. This clonotype has just a few counts. Antigen: not known. The sequenced sample was blood. The TCR comes from a girl aged 10-17 years with multiple sclerosis. V and J are TRBV29-1 and TRBJ2-5; D remains unclear. CDR3 amino acids: CSVEGRKETQYF. The CDR3 nucleotides read TGCAGCGTTGAGGGCAGGAAAGAGACCCAGTACTTC.